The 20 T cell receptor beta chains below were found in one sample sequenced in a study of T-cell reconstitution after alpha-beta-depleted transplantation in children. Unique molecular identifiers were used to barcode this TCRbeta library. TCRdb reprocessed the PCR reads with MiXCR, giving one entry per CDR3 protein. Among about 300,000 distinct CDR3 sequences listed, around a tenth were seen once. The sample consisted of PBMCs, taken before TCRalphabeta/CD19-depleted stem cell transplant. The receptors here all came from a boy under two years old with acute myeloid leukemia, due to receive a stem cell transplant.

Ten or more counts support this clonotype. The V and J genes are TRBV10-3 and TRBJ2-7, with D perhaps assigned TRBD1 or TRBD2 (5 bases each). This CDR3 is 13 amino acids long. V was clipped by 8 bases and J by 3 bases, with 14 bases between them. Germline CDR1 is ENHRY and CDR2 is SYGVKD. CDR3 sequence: CAIGAQGRYEQYF. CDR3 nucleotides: TGTGCCATCGGAGCCCAGGGACGCTACGAGCAGTACTTC.

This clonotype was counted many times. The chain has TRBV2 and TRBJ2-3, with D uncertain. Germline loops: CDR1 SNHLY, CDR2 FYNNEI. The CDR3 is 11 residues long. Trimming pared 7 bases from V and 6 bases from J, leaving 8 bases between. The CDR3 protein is CASIFTDTQYF. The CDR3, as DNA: TGTGCCAGCATTTTCACGGATACGCAGTATTTT.

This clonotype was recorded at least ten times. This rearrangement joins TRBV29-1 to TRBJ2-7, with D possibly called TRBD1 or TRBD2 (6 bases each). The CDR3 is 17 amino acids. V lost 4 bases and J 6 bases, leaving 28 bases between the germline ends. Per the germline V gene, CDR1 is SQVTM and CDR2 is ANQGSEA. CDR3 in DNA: TGCAGCGTTGTAGCCAGGGGCGCCGGGCGGGGAGTCAGCGAGCAGTACTTC. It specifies CSVVARGAGRGVSEQYF.

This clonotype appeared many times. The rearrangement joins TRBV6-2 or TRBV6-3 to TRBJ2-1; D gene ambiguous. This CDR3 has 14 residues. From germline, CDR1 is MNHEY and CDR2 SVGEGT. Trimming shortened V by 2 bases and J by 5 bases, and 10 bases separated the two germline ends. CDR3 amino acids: CASSYGLVNNEQFF. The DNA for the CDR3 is TGTGCCAGCAGTTACGGCCTAGTAAACAATGAGCAGTTCTTC.

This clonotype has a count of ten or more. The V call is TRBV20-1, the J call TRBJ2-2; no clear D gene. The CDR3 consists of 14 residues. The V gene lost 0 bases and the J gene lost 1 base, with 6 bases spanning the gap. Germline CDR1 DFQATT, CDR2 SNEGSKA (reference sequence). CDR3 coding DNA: TGCAGTGCTAGAGATAACCAGAACACCGGGGAGCTGTTTTTT. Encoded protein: CSARDNQNTGELFF.

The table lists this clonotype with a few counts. The CDR3 region is CAWSVGQGSQPQHF. The CDR3 region has the DNA TGTGCCTGGAGTGTGGGACAGGGGAGTCAGCCCCAGCATTTT. This sequence joins TRBV30 and TRBJ1-5; 10 nucleotides align to TRBD1. The CDR3 has 14 residues. The junction had 2 bases not matched to a gene; V was cut back by 0 bases and J by 6 bases. The germline gives CDR1 GTSNPN, CDR2 SVGIG (reference sequence).

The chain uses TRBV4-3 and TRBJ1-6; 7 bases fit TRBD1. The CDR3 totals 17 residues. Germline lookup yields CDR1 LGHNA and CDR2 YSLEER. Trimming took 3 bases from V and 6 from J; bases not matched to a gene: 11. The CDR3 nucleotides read TGCGCCAGCAGCCACCGCAAAGGGGGCAGGGGTAATTCACCCCTCCACTTT. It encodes CASSHRKGGRGNSPLHF.

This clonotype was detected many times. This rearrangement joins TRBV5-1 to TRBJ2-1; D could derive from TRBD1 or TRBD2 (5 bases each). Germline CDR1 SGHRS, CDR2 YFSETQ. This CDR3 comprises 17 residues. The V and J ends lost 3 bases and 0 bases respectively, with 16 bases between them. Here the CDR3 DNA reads TGCGCCAGCAGCTGGGGGAGCACGTCCTTCTCCTACAATGAGCAGTTCTTC. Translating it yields CASSWGSTSFSYNEQFF.

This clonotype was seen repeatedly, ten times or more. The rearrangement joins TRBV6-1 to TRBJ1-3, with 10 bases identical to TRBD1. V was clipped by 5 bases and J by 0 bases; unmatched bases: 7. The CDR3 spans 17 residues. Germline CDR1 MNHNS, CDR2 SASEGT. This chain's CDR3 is CASSPVTGGPSGNTIYF. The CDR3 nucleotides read TGTGCCAGCAGTCCCGTGACAGGGGGCCCCTCTGGAAACACCATATATTTT.

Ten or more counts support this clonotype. CDR3 nucleotide sequence: TGCAGCGTTTCCCCGACAGGGGGAACAGATACGCAGTATTTT. Encoded protein: CSVSPTGGTDTQYF. The chain joins TRBV29-1 to TRBJ2-3, with 9 bases lining up with TRBD1. The CDR3 loop spans 14 amino acids. V shed 5 bases, J shed 3 bases, and the junction held 6 bases outside the gene matches. Germline CDR1 SQVTM, CDR2 ANQGSEA.

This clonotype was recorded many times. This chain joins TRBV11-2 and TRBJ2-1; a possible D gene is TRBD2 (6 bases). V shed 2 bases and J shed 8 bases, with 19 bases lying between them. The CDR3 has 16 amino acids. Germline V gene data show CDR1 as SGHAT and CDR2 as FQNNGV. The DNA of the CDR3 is TGTGCCAGCAGCTTACTGAAGGGACTCCAAGTCGATGAGCAGTTCTTC. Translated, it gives CASSLLKGLQVDEQFF. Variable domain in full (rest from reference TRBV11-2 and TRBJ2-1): EAGVAQSPRYKIIEKRQSVAFWCNPISGHATLYWYQQILGQGPKLLIQFQNNGVVDDSQLPKDRFSAERLKGVDSTLKIQPAKLEDSAVYLCASSLLKGLQVDEQFFGPGTRLTVL.

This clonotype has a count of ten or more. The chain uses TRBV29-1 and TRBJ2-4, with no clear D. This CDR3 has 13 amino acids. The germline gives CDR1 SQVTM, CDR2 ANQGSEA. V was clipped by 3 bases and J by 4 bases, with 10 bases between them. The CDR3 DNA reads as TGCAGCGTTGACTTAGGCCAGAAAAACATTCAGTACTTC. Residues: CSVDLGQKNIQYF.

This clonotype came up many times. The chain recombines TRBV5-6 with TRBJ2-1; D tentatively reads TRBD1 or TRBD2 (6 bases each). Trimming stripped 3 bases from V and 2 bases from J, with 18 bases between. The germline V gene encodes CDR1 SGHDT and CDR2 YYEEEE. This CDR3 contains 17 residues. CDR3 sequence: CASSYRYGGITYNEQFF. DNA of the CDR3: TGTGCCAGCAGCTACCGTTACGGGGGCATTACCTACAATGAGCAGTTCTTC. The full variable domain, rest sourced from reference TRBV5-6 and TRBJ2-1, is DAGVTQSPTHLIKTRGQQVTLRCSPKSGHDTVSWYQQALGQGPQFIFQYYEEEERQRGNFPDRFSGHQFPNYSSELNVNALLLGDSALYLCASSYRYGGITYNEQFFGPGTRLTVL.

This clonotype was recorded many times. In DNA, the CDR3 is TGCGCCAGCAGCCAAAGGCTACAGGGCTACGCGAACACCGGGGAGCTGTTTTTT. It codes for CASSQRLQGYANTGELFF. The chain is built from TRBV4-3 and TRBJ2-2, with TRBD1 as a possible D gene (6 bases). Deletions cut 2 bases from V and 0 bases from J, with 16 bases between. This CDR3 is built from 18 residues. Germline lookup yields CDR1 LGHNA and CDR2 YSLEER.

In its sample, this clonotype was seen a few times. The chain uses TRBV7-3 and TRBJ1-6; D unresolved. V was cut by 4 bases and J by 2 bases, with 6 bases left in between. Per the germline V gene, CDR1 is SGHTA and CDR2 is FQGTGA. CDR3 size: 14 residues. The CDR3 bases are TGTGCCAGCAGCTGGGTGGCCTATAATTCACCCCTCCACTTT. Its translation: CASSWVAYNSPLHF.

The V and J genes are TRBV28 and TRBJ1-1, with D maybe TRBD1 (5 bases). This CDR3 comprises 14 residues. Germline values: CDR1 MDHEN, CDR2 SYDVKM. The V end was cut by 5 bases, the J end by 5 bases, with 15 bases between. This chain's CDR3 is CASSPRYGATEAFF. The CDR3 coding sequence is TGTGCCAGCAGTCCCCGATACGGGGCAACTGAAGCTTTCTTT.

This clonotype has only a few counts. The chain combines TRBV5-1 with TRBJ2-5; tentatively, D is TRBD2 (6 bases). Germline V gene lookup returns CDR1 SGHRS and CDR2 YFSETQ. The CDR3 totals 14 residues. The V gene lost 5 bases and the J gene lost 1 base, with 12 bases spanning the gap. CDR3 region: CASRSRGAQETQYF. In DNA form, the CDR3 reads TGCGCCAGCAGGTCGCGGGGCGCCCAAGAGACCCAGTACTTC.

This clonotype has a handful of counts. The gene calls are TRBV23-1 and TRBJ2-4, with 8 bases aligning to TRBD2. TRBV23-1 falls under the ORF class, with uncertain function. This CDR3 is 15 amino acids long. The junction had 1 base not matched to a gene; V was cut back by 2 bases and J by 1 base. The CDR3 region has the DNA TGCGCCAGCAGTCAAAAGCGGGGGGCCAAAAACATTCAGTACTTC. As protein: CASSQKRGAKNIQYF.

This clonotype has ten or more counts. The CDR3 loop is CASSLRTSGSTDTQYF. The CDR3 DNA is TGCGCCAGCAGCCTCCGGACTAGCGGGAGCACAGATACGCAGTATTTT. The chain employs TRBV5-1 and TRBJ2-3, with TRBD2 matching 11 bases. The CDR3 consists of 16 residues. Germline CDR1 reads SGHRS; CDR2 reads YFSETQ. Losses at the gene ends were 4 bases for V and 0 bases for J; bases not matched to a gene: 4.

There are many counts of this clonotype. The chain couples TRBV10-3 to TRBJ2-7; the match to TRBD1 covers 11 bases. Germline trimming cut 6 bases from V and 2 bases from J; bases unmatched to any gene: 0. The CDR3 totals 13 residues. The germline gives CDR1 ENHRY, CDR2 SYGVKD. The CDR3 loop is CAIRDRGPYEQYF. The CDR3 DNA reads TGTGCCATCAGGGACAGGGGGCCCTACGAGCAGTACTTC.